What follows are 14 T cell receptor beta chains derived from one specimen sequenced in a study of radiation and T cells in renal cell carcinoma. Repertoires were generated with immunoSEQ multiplex PCR, while TCRdb's copy carries only in-frame clones and drops some. The table includes approximately 90,000 clones, 80% to 90% detected once. Time point described: baseline pretreatment blood. Stated treatment: 15 Gy SBRT to primary tumor, nephrectomy 4 weeks later. The source material was blood, sampled from a patient whose treatment included radiotherapy and nephrectomy. These TCRs come from a man aged 50-59 years with renal cell carcinoma.

V and J are TRBV5-5 and TRBJ2-7, with TRBD1 matching over 8 bases. Germline CDR1 reads SGHKS; CDR2 reads YYEKEE (reference sequence). This CDR3 is 14 amino acids long. V was pared by 2 bases and J by 3 bases, with 4 bases of the junction left unmatched. Here the CDR3 reads CASSFSGQGYEQYF. CDR3 coding DNA: TGTGCCAGCAGCTTCTCAGGACAGGGCTACGAGCAGTACTTC.

This clone has just one count. V usage is TRBV6-1 and J usage is TRBJ2-1, with 11 bases that match TRBD2. The CDR3 contains 14 residues. V dropped 2 bases and J dropped 10; count of bases not matched to a gene: 4. Germline loops: CDR1 MNHNS, CDR2 SASEGT. DNA for the CDR3: TGTGCCAGCAGTGAATCGACTAGCGGGGTGGAGCAGTTCTTC. This codes for CASSESTSGVEQFF.

The J gene is TRBJ2-2, the V gene TRBV9; TRBD1 matches at 12 bases. This CDR3 comprises 17 residues. V shed 0 bases and J 4 bases; nucleotides not matched to a gene: 4. Germline V gene lookup returns CDR1 SGDLS and CDR2 YYNGEE. The CDR3 nucleotides are TGTGCCAGCAGCGTAGGGGGACAGGGGGCGAGCACCGGGGAGCTGTTTTTT. It codes for CASSVGGQGASTGELFF.

The V gene is TRBV4-2, the J gene TRBJ1-2; 7 positions agree with TRBD1. Trimming at V came to 4 bases and at J to 2 bases, leaving 13 bases not matched to a gene. The CDR3 has 17 residues. Germline CDR1 and CDR2: LGHNA and YNFKEQ. CDR3 sequence: CASSPGQVGSVNYGYTF. In DNA, the CDR3 is TGTGCCAGCAGCCCCGGACAGGTGGGGAGTGTAAACTATGGCTACACCTTC.

The rearrangement joins TRBV4-2 to TRBJ1-6, with unresolved D. CDR3 length: 12 amino acids. Trimming cost V 10 bases and J 5 bases, with 9 bases left between them. Germline CDR1 is LGHNA and CDR2 is YNFKEQ. DNA for the CDR3: TGTGCCATAGGAAGTAATAATTCACCCCTCCACTTT. Protein sequence: CAIGSNNSPLHF.

Regarding this clone: Mismatch with germline at one junction end may stem from a read error. The chain has TRBV7-7 and TRBJ2-2, with D possibly being TRBD1 or TRBD2 (5 bases each). The CDR3 totals 13 residues. Per the germline V gene, CDR1 is SSHAT and CDR2 is FNYEAQ (reference sequence). The CDR3 sequence is CASSSGPTGELFF. DNA of the CDR3: TGTGCTAGCAGCTCGGGACCGACTGGGGAGCTGTTTTTT.

The chain has TRBV25-1 and TRBJ2-1; 8 bases are a match to TRBD1. The V and J ends lost 3 bases and 4 bases, in that order; junction bases with no gene match: 5. Germline V lookup: CDR1 MGHDK, CDR2 SYGVNS. The CDR3 is 15 amino acids. The CDR3 bases are TGTGCCAGCAGTGATTTGCAGGGGGCATACAATGAGCAGTTCTTC. Its protein product is CASSDLQGAYNEQFF. Complete variable domain (other parts from reference TRBV25-1 and TRBJ2-1): EADIYQTPRYLVIGTGKKITLECSQTMGHDKMYWYQQDPGMELHLIHYSYGVNSTEKGDLSSESTVSRIRTEHFPLTLESARPSHTSQYLCASSDLQGAYNEQFFGPGTRLTVL.

The chain uses TRBV10-2 and TRBJ1-2, with D tentatively TRBD1 (6 bases). V shed 10 bases and J shed 4 bases, with 13 bases lying between them. CDR3 length: 12 amino acids. Germline CDR1 reads WSHSY; CDR2 reads SAAADI. The CDR3 DNA is TGCGCCACCCAACAGGGAGGCTATGGCTACACCTTC. Protein: CATQQGGYGYTF.

CDR3 DNA: TGTGCCAGCAGTGACCGTAGGTTGGGGGGTTACTCCTACAATGAGCAGTTCTTC. Translation: CASSDRRLGGYSYNEQFF. This sequence joins TRBV25-1 and TRBJ2-1, with D perhaps matching TRBD2 (6 bases). V was shortened by 3 bases and J by 0 bases, with 18 bases between the two germline ends. This CDR3 comprises 18 residues. Per the germline V gene, CDR1 is MGHDK and CDR2 is SYGVNS.

This clone was found once. V usage is TRBV9 and J usage is TRBJ2-5, with 11 bases matching TRBD2. CDR3 length: 16 amino acids. Germline-derived CDR1 and CDR2 are SGDLS and YYNGEE. V lost 0 bases, J lost 3 bases, and 4 bases stayed unmatched. CDR3 loop: CASSVGGGLAEETQYF. CDR3 DNA: TGTGCCAGCAGCGTAGGTGGGGGACTAGCGGAAGAGACCCAGTACTTC.

The chain uses TRBV5-1 and TRBJ2-6, with D possibly TRBD1 on 6 matching bases. The CDR3 covers 17 residues. V was pared by 0 bases and J by 0 bases, with 10 bases between. Germline-derived CDR1 and CDR2 are SGHRS and YFSETQ. The CDR3: CASSLVGQLSGANVLTF. As DNA, the CDR3 is TGCGCCAGCAGCTTGGTCGGACAGCTCTCTGGGGCCAACGTCCTGACTTTC.

This clone turned up a few times. The chain uses TRBV6-5 and TRBJ1-2, with no clear D. With 2 bases removed from V and 8 bases from J, the gap between germline ends came to 6 bases. Germline CDR1 and CDR2: MNHEY and SVGAGI. The CDR3 length is 11 residues. Here the CDR3 DNA reads TGTGCCAGCAGTTACCGAGGCGGCTACACCTTC. Translated: CASSYRGGYTF.

The chain uses TRBV7-2 and TRBJ2-5; TRBD1 agrees at 7 bases. The CDR3 spans 16 residues. V was clipped by 2 bases and J by 0 bases; unmatched bases: 6. The germline gives CDR1 SGHTA, CDR2 FQGNSA. DNA of the CDR3: TGTGCCAGCAGCTTACAAGGGGGCGCTAACCAAGAGACCCAGTACTTC. It translates to CASSLQGGANQETQYF.

V and J are TRBV30 and TRBJ1-2; 7 bases are shared with TRBD1. There are 16 residues in the CDR3. The V gene end was trimmed by 2 bases and the J gene end by 2 bases; junction bases not matched to a gene: 11. The germline gives CDR1 GTSNPN, CDR2 SVGIG (reference sequence). CDR3 region: CAWSLRGTARNYGYTF. The CDR3, as DNA: TGTGCCTGGAGTCTTAGAGGGACAGCGAGAAACTATGGCTACACCTTC.